This passage covers 5 T cell receptor beta chains from one sample sequenced in a study of blood T cell repertoires in COVID-19. Assay: immunoSEQ multiplex PCR; the TCRdb copy retains only in-frame clones and omits some. The sample contains more than 400,000 clones, 90% of which appear only once. The sample taken for sequencing was PBMCs or T cells enriched from blood (not recorded which). The receptors shown here come from a young man who had recovered from COVID-19.

The chain employs TRBV29-1 and TRBJ2-7; no clear D. V was shortened by 0 bases and J by 2 bases, with 8 bases between the two germline ends. The CDR3 contains 13 residues. Germline CDR1 reads SQVTM; CDR2 reads ANQGSEA. The CDR3 nucleotides read TGCAGCGTTGAAGATCCGCGAACCTACGAGCAGTACTTC. As protein: CSVEDPRTYEQYF.

This clone was seen a handful of times. The rearrangement uses TRBV5-1 and TRBJ2-1; TRBD2 aligns across 10 bases. The CDR3 has 19 residues. CDR1 SGHRS and CDR2 YFSETQ come from the germline V gene. V was pared by 0 bases and J by 2 bases, with 11 bases of the junction left unmatched. In DNA form, the CDR3 reads TGCGCCAGCAGCTTGGTCGATAGCGGGAGGCGATTCGCCTACAATGAGCAGTTCTTC. Protein product: CASSLVDSGRRFAYNEQFF.

This chain links TRBV5-5 with TRBJ1-1; D remains unclear. The CDR3 loop spans 12 amino acids. From germline, CDR1 is SGHKS and CDR2 YYEKEE (reference sequence). With 4 bases removed from V and 8 bases from J, the gap between germline ends came to 12 bases. CDR3: CASSLPLGEAFF. CDR3 sequence (DNA): TGTGCCAGCAGCCTACCACTGGGCGAAGCTTTCTTT. The full variable domain, completed using reference TRBV5-5 and TRBJ1-1, is DAGVTQSPTHLIKTRGQQVTLRCSPISGHKSVSWYQQVLGQGPQFIFQYYEKEERGRGNFPDRFSARQFPNYSSELNVNALLLGDSALYLCASSLPLGEAFFGQGTRLTVV.

The chain is built from TRBV28 and TRBJ2-3, with TRBD1 identical over 7 bases. Trimming removed 5 bases from V and 6 bases from J; junction bases left unmatched: 8. Per germline, CDR1 MDHEN and CDR2 SYDVKM. The CDR3 is 14 residues long. The CDR3 protein is CASSEDRSTDTQYF. The CDR3 DNA reads as TGTGCCAGCAGTGAGGACAGGTCCACGGATACGCAGTATTTT.

The rearrangement links TRBV9 to TRBJ2-2; TRBD1 might be the D (6 bases). Germline assignment: CDR1 SGDLS and CDR2 YYNGEE. The V and J ends lost 5 bases and 2 bases respectively, with 10 bases between them. The CDR3 is 14 amino acids. As DNA, the CDR3 is TGTGCCAGCAGGCCGGGACAAAACACCGGGGAGCTGTTTTTT. This gives the protein CASRPGQNTGELFF.